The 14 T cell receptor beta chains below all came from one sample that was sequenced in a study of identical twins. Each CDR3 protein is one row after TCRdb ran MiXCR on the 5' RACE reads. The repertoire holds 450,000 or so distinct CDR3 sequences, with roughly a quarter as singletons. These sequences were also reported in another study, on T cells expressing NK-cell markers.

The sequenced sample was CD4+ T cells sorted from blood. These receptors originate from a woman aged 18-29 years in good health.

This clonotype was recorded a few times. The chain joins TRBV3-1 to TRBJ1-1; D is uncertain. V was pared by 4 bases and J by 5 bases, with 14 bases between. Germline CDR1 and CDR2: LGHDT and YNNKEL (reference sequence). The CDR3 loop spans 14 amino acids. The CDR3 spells CASSPVLGRTEAFF. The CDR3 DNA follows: TGTGCCAGCAGCCCCGTCTTGGGGAGGACTGAAGCTTTCTTT.

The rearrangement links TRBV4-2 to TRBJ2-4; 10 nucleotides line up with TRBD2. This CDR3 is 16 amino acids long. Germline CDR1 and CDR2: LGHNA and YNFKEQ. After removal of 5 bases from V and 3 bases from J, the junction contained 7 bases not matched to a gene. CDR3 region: CASSVGSGGGKNIQYF. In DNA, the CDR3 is TGTGCCAGCAGCGTCGGGAGCGGGGGGGGCAAAAACATTCAGTACTTC.

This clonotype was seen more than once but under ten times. The CDR3, as DNA: TGCGCCAGCAGTGATAGCGGGAGTTCCGGGGAGCTGTTTTTT. It specifies CASSDSGSSGELFF. The chain employs TRBV10-1 and TRBJ2-2, with 9 positions matching TRBD2. Germline lookup yields CDR1 WNHNN and CDR2 SYGVQD (reference sequence). The junction had 2 bases not matched to a gene; V was cut back by 3 bases and J by 6 bases. This CDR3 region has 14 residues.

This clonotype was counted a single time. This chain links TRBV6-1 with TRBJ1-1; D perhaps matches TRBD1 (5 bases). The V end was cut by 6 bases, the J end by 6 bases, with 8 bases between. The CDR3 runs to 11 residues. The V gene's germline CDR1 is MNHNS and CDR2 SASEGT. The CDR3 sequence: CASRWGAEAFF. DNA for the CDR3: TGTGCCAGCAGGTGGGGGGCTGAAGCTTTCTTT.

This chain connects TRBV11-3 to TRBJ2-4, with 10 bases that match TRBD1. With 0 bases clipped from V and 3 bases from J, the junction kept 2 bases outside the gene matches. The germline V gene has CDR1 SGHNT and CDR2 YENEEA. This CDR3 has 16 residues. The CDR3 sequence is CASSLEGTGDKNIQYF. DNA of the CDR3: TGTGCCAGCAGCTTAGAGGGGACAGGGGACAAAAACATTCAGTACTTC.

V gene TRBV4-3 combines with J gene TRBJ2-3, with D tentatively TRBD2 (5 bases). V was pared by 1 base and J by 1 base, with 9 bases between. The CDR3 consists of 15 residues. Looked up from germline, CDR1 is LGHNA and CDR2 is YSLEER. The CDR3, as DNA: TGCGCCAGCAGCCAAGTTTATAGCGGCACAGATACGCAGTATTTT. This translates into CASSQVYSGTDTQYF.

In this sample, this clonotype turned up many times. CDR3 residues: CSVDGGRGANVLTF. Here the CDR3 DNA reads TGCAGCGTTGATGGCGGACGTGGGGCCAACGTCCTGACTTTC. The chain combines TRBV29-1 with TRBJ2-6; no firm D call. The CDR3 extends over 14 amino acids. Germline V gene lookup returns CDR1 SQVTM and CDR2 ANQGSEA. Trimming removed 3 bases at V and 3 bases at J, with 9 bases between.

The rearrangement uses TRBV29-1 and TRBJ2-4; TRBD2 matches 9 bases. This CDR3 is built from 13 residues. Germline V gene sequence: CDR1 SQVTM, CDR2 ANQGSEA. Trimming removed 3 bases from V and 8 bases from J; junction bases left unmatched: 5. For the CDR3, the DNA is TGCAGCGTTGAGCTAGCGGGATCGGACATTCAGTACTTC. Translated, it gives CSVELAGSDIQYF. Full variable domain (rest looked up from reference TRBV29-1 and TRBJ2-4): SAVISQKPSRDICQRGTSLTIQCQVDSQVTMMFWYRQQPGQSLTLIATANQGSEATYESGFVIDKFPISRPNLTFSTLTVSNMSPEDSSIYLCSVELAGSDIQYFGAGTRLSVL.

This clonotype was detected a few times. CDR3 DNA sequence: TGCGCCAGCAGCCCGGACGGAGATACCTACGAGCAGTACTTC. Translating gives CASSPDGDTYEQYF. The chain employs TRBV5-1 and TRBJ2-7; no clear D gene. Trimming removed 4 bases from V and 2 bases from J, with 13 bases in between. Germline V gene lookup returns CDR1 SGHRS and CDR2 YFSETQ. This CDR3 spans 14 amino acids.

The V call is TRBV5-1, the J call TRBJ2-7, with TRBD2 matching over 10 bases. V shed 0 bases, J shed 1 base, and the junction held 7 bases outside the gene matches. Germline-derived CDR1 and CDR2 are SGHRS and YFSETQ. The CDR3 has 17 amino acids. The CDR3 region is CASSLAPTSGSSYEQYF. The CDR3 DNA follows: TGCGCCAGCAGCTTGGCCCCGACTAGCGGGTCTTCCTACGAGCAGTACTTC.

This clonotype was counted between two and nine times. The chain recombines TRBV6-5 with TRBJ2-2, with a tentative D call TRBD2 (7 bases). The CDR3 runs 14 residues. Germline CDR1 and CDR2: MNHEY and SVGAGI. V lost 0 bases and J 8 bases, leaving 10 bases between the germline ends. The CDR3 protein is CASSYSRGLGELFF. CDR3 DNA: TGTGCCAGCAGTTACTCGCGGGGGCTTGGGGAGCTGTTTTTT.

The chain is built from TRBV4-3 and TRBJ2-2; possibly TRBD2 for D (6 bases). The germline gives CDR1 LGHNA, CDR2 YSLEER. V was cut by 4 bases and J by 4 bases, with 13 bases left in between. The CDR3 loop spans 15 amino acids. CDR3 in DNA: TGCGCCAGCAGCCCCGCCGGGAGTGGCACCGGGGAGCTGTTTTTT. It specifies CASSPAGSGTGELFF.

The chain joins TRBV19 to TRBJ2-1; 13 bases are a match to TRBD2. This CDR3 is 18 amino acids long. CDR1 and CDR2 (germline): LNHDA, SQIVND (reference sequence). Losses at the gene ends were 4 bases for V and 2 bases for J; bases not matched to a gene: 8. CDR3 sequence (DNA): TGTGCCAGTAGTACAACTAGCGGGAGGGCCGGACCCTACAATGAGCAGTTCTTC. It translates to CASSTTSGRAGPYNEQFF.

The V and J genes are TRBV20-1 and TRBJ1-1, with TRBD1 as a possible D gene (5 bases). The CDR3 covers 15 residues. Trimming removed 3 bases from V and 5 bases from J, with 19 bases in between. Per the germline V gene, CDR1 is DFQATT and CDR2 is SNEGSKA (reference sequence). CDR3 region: CSASGIAGLVTEAFF. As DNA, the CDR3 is TGCAGTGCTAGTGGGATCGCAGGGCTCGTGACTGAAGCTTTCTTT.